This note documents a single TCR beta chain sequence. Its antigen is as yet unknown. 13 Jbeta primers and 60 Vbeta primers were used for the PCR. TCRdb keeps only in-frame clones here, not all; method: immunoSEQ multiplex PCR. The sample has 120,000 to 150,000 clones, around two thirds seen once; the top ten hold approximately 1.6%. The data were obtained in a study of cytomegalovirus exposure and HLA in healthy donors. Study-wide background: Across about 400 genotyped donors, approximately 81% landed in the Caucasian-associated ancestry cluster.

General study points: Later examination showed HLA-associated TCR beta chains had greater clonal expansion than equally common others. Follow-up analysis found HLA locus-dependent TCR association rates, highest for DRB1 and lowest for HLA-C. Most subjects' HLA-A and HLA-B alleles were reportedly predicted from TCR beta sequences.

Source material: PBMCs. The source is a woman between 18 and 29 years old in good health and CMV-seronegative.

The CDR3 reads CASSQLLTREKLFF. DNA of the CDR3: TGTGCCAGCAGCCAATTGCTTACTCGGGAAAAACTGTTTTTT. The V and J genes are TRBV14 and TRBJ1-4; D gene ambiguous. Germline-derived CDR1 and CDR2 are SGHDN and FVKESK. The CDR3 spans 14 residues. The V end lost 2 bases, the J end lost 8 bases, and 12 bases lay between the germline ends.